This note documents a single T cell receptor (beta chain) sequence. The specificity of this receptor is unknown. No base qualities exist here, and no much larger clone lies one base off it. The sample is drawn from a study of shared clonotypes between healthy human individuals (dated by TCRdb to the early 2020s). About the investigation overall: A few men and a couple of women, aged 18 to 49 years, made up the cohort. For each donor, three plates each were used for CD4 naive and CD4 memory, two plates were used for CD8 naive, and one plate was used for CD8 memory. To estimate repertoire size and how much clonotypes are shared between individuals, the study performed deep sequencing of blood TCR repertoires from roughly five healthy adults. To increase sequencing depth and limit assay-specific biases, TCR repertoire library preparation and sequencing were carried out by different laboratories using diverse techniques. Each donor's leukapheresis produced roughly between roughly 0.85 and 10 billion PBMCs. Broader findings and caveats from the paper: Compared with non-shared clonotypes, clonotypes shared by all four sorted-subset donors had higher generation probabilities. Even with the large sequencing depth, rarefaction of the sorted-subset datasets indicated that sequencing was incomplete. Naive subsets generally had larger estimated clonotype richness than memory subsets did. Sampling was restricted to blood, and TCR repertoires in tissues likely differ from the TCR repertoires found in blood. Around 5% of naive CD4, around 3.6% of naive CD8, roughly 2.5% of memory CD4, and 0.4% of memory CD8 clonotypes were shared across several donors. The small number of donors limited the genetic and exposure-history diversity represented. Pairwise subsampling led to the expectation that sequencing depth would affect the degree of clonotype sharing among donors.

Using the deep immunoSEQ assay, multiplex PCR amplified TCR CDR3 regions from genomic DNA. Extracted genomic DNA from each cell subset was spread evenly across all wells of several immunoSEQ 96-well plates, with each plate serving as a replicate. Each replicate PCR for sorted subsets received around 0.2 ug genomic DNA, equal to roughly 30,000 T cell genomes. Purified libraries were measured with a Qubit 3.0 fluorometer, size-checked on a Bioanalyzer 2100, and measured again with the KAPA Library Quantification kit. Every immunoSEQ 96-well plate was sequenced on a dedicated single-read 150-cycle Illumina NextSeq 550 flow cell. The original pipeline was this. Because the immunoSEQ output included only junctional sequences and no quality scores, the filtering could not be the same as the filtering used for full-length reads. To assign V/J genes and CDR3, sequences were annotated using PyIR, a Python wrapper for IgBLAST v1.9, with IMGT germline references. Reads were removed for weak V/J assignments (E-value above 1e-6), missing CDR3, stop codons, out-of-frame junctions, or ambiguous translated residues. V3J clonotypes were defined by identical inferred V gene, J gene, and CDR3 amino acid sequence. Percentage overlap between repertoires was computed as shared unique clonotypes divided by the size of the smaller repertoire. Three approaches were used to assess repertoire richness: RTK rarefaction, the Chao1 estimator, and Recon v2.1 estimates of unobserved clonotypes. Generation probabilities for all TCRbeta clonotypes obtained by the gDNA method from several donors were computed using OLGA. The clones in this table, taken by TCRdb from immuneACCESS, are in-frame only. Not every clone is retained; where verified, under half of the shortfall comes from an unresolved V gene, and the cause of the rest is unknown. The DNA gave D and trimming, while V, J and clone size come from that table. In this sample the table shows over a million clones, approximately 97% of which occur a single time. The ten largest clones represent 0.95% to 1.5% of the sample.

The CDR3 runs 16 amino acids, cysteine and phenylalanine included. The sequence is cut down to CDR3 DNA, 48 bases in frame from base 1. Germline trimming: 3 bases from V, 5 bases from J; junction bases outside gene matches: 10. Per the germline V gene, SGHTA is the CDR1 and FQGNSA is the CDR2. The donors were healthy, HIV-negative adults with no recently reported acute infections or vaccinations. Only Caucasian adults living in Nashville, Tennessee, USA were represented among the donors. CD4+ T cells were enriched through magnetic negative selection, after which naive cells were positively selected on CD45RA and the remaining negative fraction served as the memory subset. Blood was obtained by leukapheresis, after which PBMCs were separated by Ficoll-Histopaque density gradient centrifugation and cryopreserved in liquid nitrogen vapor phase. Analytical flow cytometry was used to check the purity and quantity of every magnetically sorted T cell population. Each sorted fraction had its genomic DNA isolated and then quantified by UV absorbance on a Nanodrop 2000c.

Sequences were obtained from naive CD4+ T cells sorted from blood. The cell subset or site label here, explained by the study, means: CD45RA+ positively selected. This receptor chain uses TRBV7-2 and TRBJ2-7, and TRBD2 aligns with 10 junction nucleotides. This TCR was recovered from a man aged 25 to 45 in good health. At the DNA level, the sequence is TGTGCCAGCAGCTTTTTGAGCGGGAGGGTTCGCCACGAGCAGTACTTC. Translated, it reads CASSFLSGRVRHEQYF. Outside the CDR3, residues come from the reference TRBV7-2 and TRBJ2-7 proteins, so the full variable domain is: GAGVSQSPSNKVTEKGKDVELRCDPISGHTALYWYRQSLGQGLEFLIYFQGNSAPDKSGLPSDRFSAERTGGSVSTLTIQRTQQEDSAVYLCASSFLSGRVRHEQYFGPGTRLTVT.